This T cell receptor beta chain was sequenced for a study of identical twins (dated by TCRdb to 2016 to 2017). For the study in its entirety: To test whether fetal clonotypes persist, the study used deep sequencing on TCR alpha and beta repertoires from monozygotic twins, unrelated adults of various ages, and cord blood. Replicate twin experiments were performed at different times using different library preparation protocols to rule out contamination.

The library was produced with 5' RACE. Sequencing was performed on an Illumina HiSeq 2000. A universal primer binding site was introduced by template switching, and a unique molecular identifier was present in the final cDNA, enabling accurate counting of TCR cDNA molecules. Specific primers in the conserved constant-segment region were used to synthesize first-strand cDNA for the TCR alpha and beta chains. To control for contamination, every cDNA library carried two barcodes: a SMART-Mk sample barcode plus Illumina barcodes. Two successive PCR steps introduced TruSeq adapter sequences along with Illumina sample barcodes. The Illumina HiSeq platform was used with custom primers to sequence TCR alpha and beta cDNA libraries. Turning to the authors' computational methods: Raw reads were processed with MiGEC to extract unique molecular identifiers, and MiXCR was used to determine CDR3 positions. Recombination models were inferred per individual with the repgenHMM and IGoR tools using an EM algorithm. The tcR package in R was used for shared clonotype analysis, with sharing normalized by the product of cloneset sizes. To study raw recombination without the effects of thymic and clonal selection, out-of-frame nonproductive sequences were analyzed. TCRdb's own reprocessing of the public reads used fastp at Q25 and MiXCR and kept productive beta chains. Rows merge per CDR3 protein into single entries with the most common DNA and genes. TCRdb, not the original authors, processed these V and J calls. In this sample the table shows 400,000 to 550,000 distinct CDR3 sequences, roughly an eighth of which occur a single time. The ten largest clones add up to more than 0.8% of the sample.

According to the germline V gene, CDR1 reads SGDLS and CDR2 reads YYNGEE. V was cut back by 3 bases and J by 8 bases, leaving a gap of 18 bases between them. Inclusive of the bounding cysteine and phenylalanine, the CDR3 is 15 residues long. Of the read, only the CDR3 DNA is kept; its 45 bases are in frame from base 1. In the case of this clonotype: Its binding antigen is unknown. Per-base quality was not reported, and no clone a single base away is much larger than it.

Every donor was a healthy Caucasian. The twin cohort comprised three pairs of female monozygotic twins, all aged roughly 18 to 30 years. Positive isolation kits from Invitrogen were used to isolate the CD4+ and CD8+ T cell populations. On the study overall, not on this receptor specifically: Fewer insertions were carried by abundant cord blood beta clonotypes, a similar but weaker trend appeared in young adult naive repertoires, and no such trend appeared in memory repertoires. A weaker excess of twin sharing was found in beta out-of-frame sequences because the signal-to-noise ratio was lowered by fewer shared sequences. In monozygotic twins, recombination models systematically underestimated out-of-frame TCR alpha sharing, but the models matched the sharing seen between unrelated individuals. Compared with coincidental sharing between unrelated individuals, an excess of low generation-probability sequences was observed among out-of-frame TCR alpha sequences shared between twins. Because the same donors could not be followed over many years, conclusions were based on cross-sectional statistical analysis. Zero-insertion analyses could be partly confounded by invariant T cells such as MAIT and iNKT, though diverse VJ usage argued against such confounding for most clonotypes.

The same specimen was also included in a second study, on yellow fever vaccine responses in identical twins. As the second study states: The T cell response to vaccination in identical twins was reported by the authors to appear partly convergent and partly personalized. In the study, vaccine-responding T cell clones were precisely tracked in identical twins.

The receptor chain draws on TRBV9 and TRBJ2-1; TRBD1 is a weak D gene call, 6 bases matching. The sequence was collected from a woman in her late teens or twenties in good health. The material sequenced was CD4+ T cells sorted from blood. The DNA sequence follows: TGTGCCAGCAGCGCGACCGGACAGCCTTGGGATGAGCAGTTCTTC. Its amino acids are CASSATGQPWDEQFF.